This TCR beta chain was recovered during a study of cytotoxic CD8 clonotypes in ibrutinib-treated CLL. This clone was observed a single time. Its antigen remains unknown. Study-wide points: Baseline clonality was higher than in age-matched healthy donors and moved in step with circulating CD8+ T-cell counts. Different sampling times were used for sustained-remission and progressing patients.

CDR3 length equals 13 residues. Here immunoSEQ multiplex PCR was the method, and the copy in TCRdb shows in-frame clones only, minus some. The sample holds some 150,000 clones, 60% to 80% seen once. About 2 micrograms of genomic DNA came from cryopreserved PBMCs for TCR beta libraries. The chain joins TRBV21-1 to TRBJ1-5; whether TRBD1, the table's D call, matches the DNA was not checked. TRBV21-1 is reported as a pseudogene. This receptor was obtained from a human donor with chronic lymphocytic leukemia. The input for sequencing was PBMCs, taken after 12 months of ibrutinib treatment. The CDR3: CASRYQGGQPQHF. The CDR3 coding sequence is TGTGCCAGCCGGTATCAGGGCGGTCAGCCCCAGCATTTT.